One and the same sample provided the 12 T cell receptor beta chains below, sequenced in a study of graft-versus-host responses after intestinal transplantation. Clones were sequenced by immunoSEQ multiplex PCR, and TCRdb holds only the in-frame ones, with some missing. In the table there are tens of thousands of clones, 91% of which are singletons. These receptors have no identified antigens. The sample in question was unstimulated CD8+ T cells sorted from spleen or lymph node cells, obtained before intestinal transplant. The receptors originated from a human donor who received an intestinal transplant.

The chain recombines TRBV4-1 with TRBJ2-2; TRBD2 might be the D (5 bases). CDR1 and CDR2 (germline): MGHRA, YSYEKL. The CDR3 covers 13 residues. V lost 1 base and J lost 7, with 7 bases in between. The CDR3 bases are TGCGCCAGCAGCCAAGTAGGGAGCGGGGAGCTGTTTTTT. Encoded protein: CASSQVGSGELFF.

V and J are TRBV30 and TRBJ2-2; D perhaps matches TRBD2 (6 bases). The CDR3 consists of 13 residues. Germline V gene lookup returns CDR1 GTSNPN and CDR2 SVGIG (reference sequence). With 3 bases removed from V and 5 bases from J, the gap between germline ends came to 10 bases. CDR3 in DNA: TGTGCCTGGAGCTTCGGAGGGACCGGGGAGCTGTTTTTT. This sequence encodes CAWSFGGTGELFF.

The J gene is TRBJ1-4, the V gene TRBV6-5, with D maybe TRBD1 (6 bases). Germline V gene lookup returns CDR1 MNHEY and CDR2 SVGAGI. Trimming took 4 bases from V and 8 from J, leaving 14 bases between them. The CDR3 totals 14 residues. The CDR3 DNA sequence: TGTGCCAGCAGTTCCCTGGGGGGGCGAGAAAAACTGTTTTTT. Translation: CASSSLGGREKLFF.

The rearrangement uses TRBV5-1 and TRBJ2-3; D may be TRBD2 (6 bases). The CDR3 runs 16 residues. Germline CDR1 and CDR2: SGHRS and YFSETQ. The V end lost 0 bases, the J end lost 2 bases, and 13 bases lay between the germline ends. CDR3 loop: CASSLAGRTYTDTQYF. Written as DNA, the CDR3 is TGCGCCAGCAGCTTGGCCGGGAGAACTTACACAGATACGCAGTATTTT.

The chain links TRBV6-5 to TRBJ2-7, with D perhaps matching TRBD2 (6 bases). The germline CDR1 and CDR2 sequences are MNHEY and SVGAGI. The CDR3 spans 13 residues. V was pared by 2 bases and J by 3 bases, with 8 bases between. CDR3 in amino acids: CASSYRTNYEQYF. CDR3 nucleotides: TGTGCCAGCAGTTACAGGACTAACTACGAGCAGTACTTC.

This chain links TRBV7-9 with TRBJ2-2, with D maybe TRBD2 (6 bases). V shed 6 bases and J shed 6 bases, with 17 bases lying between them. Germline V gene data show CDR1 as SEHNR and CDR2 as FQNEAQ (reference sequence). The CDR3 is 15 amino acids. The CDR3 sequence is CASRDGSGRAGELFF. The CDR3 DNA follows: TGTGCCAGCAGAGACGGGAGTGGTAGGGCCGGGGAGCTGTTTTTT.

The V gene is TRBV5-1, the J gene TRBJ1-1; tentative D call: TRBD1 (6 bases). From germline, CDR1 is SGHRS and CDR2 YFSETQ. V gave up 3 bases and J gave up 0 bases, with 15 bases separating them. CDR3 length: 16 amino acids. The CDR3 loop reads CASSSGQYSMNTEAFF. CDR3 nucleotide sequence: TGCGCCAGCAGCTCAGGACAGTATTCTATGAACACTGAAGCTTTCTTT.

This chain links TRBV30 with TRBJ1-2; weak D call: TRBD1 (5 bases). This CDR3 has 13 amino acids. Trimming left V 0 bases short and J 8 bases short, with 13 bases between. In germline, CDR1 is GTSNPN, CDR2 SVGIG (reference sequence). The CDR3 nucleotides are TGTGCCTGGAGTGTATGGGGCGGGGAGGGCTACACCTTC. Protein sequence: CAWSVWGGEGYTF. Variable domain in full (rest from reference TRBV30 and TRBJ1-2): SQTIHQWPATLVQPVGSPLSLECTVEGTSNPNLYWYRQAAGRGLQLLFYSVGIGQISSEVPQNLSASRPQDRQFILSSKKLLLSDSGFYLCAWSVWGGEGYTFGSGTRLTVV.

The chain carries TRBV5-6 and TRBJ1-6, with TRBD1 identical over 10 bases. Germline assignment: CDR1 SGHDT and CDR2 YYEEEE. This CDR3 is built from 19 residues. With 0 bases clipped from V and 7 bases from J, the junction kept 13 bases outside the gene matches. The CDR3 is CASSLVSGQGLVSNSPLHF. The CDR3 nucleotides are TGTGCCAGCAGCTTGGTTTCGGGACAGGGGCTAGTTTCGAATTCACCCCTCCACTTT.

The V gene is TRBV7-9, the J gene TRBJ2-1, with 11 bases fitting TRBD2. The CDR3 has 17 amino acids. Germline CDR1 reads SEHNR; CDR2 reads FQNEAQ (reference sequence). With V trimmed by 1 base and J by 5 bases, 7 bases remained unmatched. This CDR3 is CASSLEAASGRNNEQFF. CDR3 in DNA: TGTGCCAGCAGCTTAGAAGCGGCTAGCGGGAGGAACAATGAGCAGTTCTTC.

Here the CDR3 DNA reads TGTGCCAGTAGTATGGGGACAGCGAGTGGAAACACCATATATTTT. This codes for CASSMGTASGNTIYF. V gene TRBV19 combines with J gene TRBJ1-3; 7 positions agree with TRBD1. Unmatched junction bases numbered 5, after V lost 3 bases and J lost 3 bases. This CDR3 has 15 amino acids. The V gene's germline CDR1 is LNHDA and CDR2 SQIVND (reference sequence).

This clone has a single count. The chain joins TRBV28 to TRBJ1-1, with no clear D. This CDR3 has 14 residues. Germline lookup yields CDR1 MDHEN and CDR2 SYDVKM. Trimming left V 5 bases short and J 2 bases short, with 12 bases between. The CDR3 sequence: CASSGESGNTEAFF. DNA of the CDR3: TGTGCCAGCAGTGGAGAGTCGGGAAACACTGAAGCTTTCTTT.